This T cell receptor beta chain was documented in a study of PD-1 blockade in mismatch repair-deficient tumors. Produced via immunoSEQ multiplex PCR; TCRdb's table is partial and in-frame only. The sample holds 75,000 to 85,000 clones; 81% are singletons and the top ten take more than 2.5%. This clone was seen a single time. Trimming took 6 bases from V and 1 from J, leaving 5 bases between them. The V gene's germline CDR1 is SNHLY and CDR2 FYNNEI. The length of the CDR3 is 12 residues. Sample: peripheral blood, taken 12 weeks after starting pembrolizumab. The J gene is TRBJ2-3, the V gene TRBV2; D unresolved. The receptor was isolated from an adult with mismatch repair-deficient cancer. The DNA for the CDR3 is TGTGCCAGCAGATACGGCACAGATACGCAGTATTTT. The encoded protein is CASRYGTDTQYF.